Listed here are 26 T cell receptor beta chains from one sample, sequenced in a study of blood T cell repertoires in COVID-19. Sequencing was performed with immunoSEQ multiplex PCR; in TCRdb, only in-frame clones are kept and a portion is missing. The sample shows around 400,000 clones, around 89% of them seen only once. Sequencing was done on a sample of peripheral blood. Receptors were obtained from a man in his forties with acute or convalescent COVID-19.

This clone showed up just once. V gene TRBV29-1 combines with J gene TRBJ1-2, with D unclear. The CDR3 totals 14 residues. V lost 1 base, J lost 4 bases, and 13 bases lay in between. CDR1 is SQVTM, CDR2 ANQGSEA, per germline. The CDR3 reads CSVEGIPETYGYTF. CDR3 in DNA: TGCAGCGTTGAAGGTATTCCGGAGACCTATGGCTACACCTTC.

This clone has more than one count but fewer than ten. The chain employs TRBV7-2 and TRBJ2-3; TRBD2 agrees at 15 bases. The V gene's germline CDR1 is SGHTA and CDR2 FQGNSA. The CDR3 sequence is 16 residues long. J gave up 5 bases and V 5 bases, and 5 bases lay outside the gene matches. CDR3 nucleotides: TGTGCCAGCAGCACTGGACTAGCGGGGGGGCTAGATACGCAGTATTTT. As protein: CASSTGLAGGLDTQYF.

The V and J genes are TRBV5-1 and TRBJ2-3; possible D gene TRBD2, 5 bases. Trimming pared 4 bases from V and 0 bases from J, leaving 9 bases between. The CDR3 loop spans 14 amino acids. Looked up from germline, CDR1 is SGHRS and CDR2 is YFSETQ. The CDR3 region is CASSLDLSTDTQYF. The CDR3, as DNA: TGCGCCAGCAGCCTGGACTTAAGCACAGATACGCAGTATTTT.

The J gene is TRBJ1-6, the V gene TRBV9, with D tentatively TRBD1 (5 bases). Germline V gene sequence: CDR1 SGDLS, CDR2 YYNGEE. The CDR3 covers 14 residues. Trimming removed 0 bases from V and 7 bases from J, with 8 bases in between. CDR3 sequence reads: CASSVDQGNSPLHF. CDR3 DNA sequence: TGTGCCAGCAGCGTAGATCAGGGAAATTCACCCCTCCACTTT.

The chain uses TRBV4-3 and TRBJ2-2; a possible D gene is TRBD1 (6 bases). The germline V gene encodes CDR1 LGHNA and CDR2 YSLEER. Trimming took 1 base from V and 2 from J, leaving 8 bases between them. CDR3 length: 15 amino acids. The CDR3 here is CASSQGDINTGELFF. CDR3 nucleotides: TGCGCCAGCAGCCAAGGGGACATCAACACCGGGGAGCTGTTTTTT.

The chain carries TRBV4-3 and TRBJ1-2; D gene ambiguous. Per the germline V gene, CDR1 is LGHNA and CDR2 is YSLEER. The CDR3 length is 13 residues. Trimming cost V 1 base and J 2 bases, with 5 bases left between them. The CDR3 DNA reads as TGCGCCAGCAGCCAAGGCAGAAACTATGGCTACACCTTC. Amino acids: CASSQGRNYGYTF.

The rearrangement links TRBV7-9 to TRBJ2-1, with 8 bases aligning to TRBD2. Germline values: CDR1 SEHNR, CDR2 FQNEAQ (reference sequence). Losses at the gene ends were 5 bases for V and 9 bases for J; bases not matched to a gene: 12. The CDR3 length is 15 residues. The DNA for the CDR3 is TGTGCCAGCAGCGACACTAGCGGACTTTGGGGTGAGCAGTTCTTC. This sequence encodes CASSDTSGLWGEQFF. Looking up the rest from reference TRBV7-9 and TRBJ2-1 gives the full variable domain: DTGVSQNPRHKITKRGQNVTFRCDPISEHNRLYWYRQTLGQGPEFLTYFQNEAQLEKSRLLSDRFSAERPKGSFSTLEIQRTEQGDSAMYLCASSDTSGLWGEQFFGPGTRLTVL.

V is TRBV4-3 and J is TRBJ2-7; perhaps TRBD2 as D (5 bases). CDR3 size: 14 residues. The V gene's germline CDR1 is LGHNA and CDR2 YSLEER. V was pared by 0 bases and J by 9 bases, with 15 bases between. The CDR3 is CASSQDFWTPAQYF. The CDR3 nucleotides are TGCGCCAGCAGCCAAGATTTTTGGACTCCCGCGCAGTACTTC.

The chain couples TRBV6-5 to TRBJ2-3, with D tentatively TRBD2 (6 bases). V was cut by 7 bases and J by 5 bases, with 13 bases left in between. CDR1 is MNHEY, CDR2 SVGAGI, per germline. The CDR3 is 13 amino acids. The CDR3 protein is CASMAGWGDTQYF. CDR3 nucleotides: TGTGCCAGCATGGCGGGATGGGGAGATACGCAGTATTTT.

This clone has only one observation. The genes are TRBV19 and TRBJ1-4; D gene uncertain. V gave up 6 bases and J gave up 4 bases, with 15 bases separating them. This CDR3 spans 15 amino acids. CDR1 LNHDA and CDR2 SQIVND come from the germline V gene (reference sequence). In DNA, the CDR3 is TGTGCCAGTAGGGGTTCTCAGACTTATAATGAAAAACTGTTTTTT. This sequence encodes CASRGSQTYNEKLFF.

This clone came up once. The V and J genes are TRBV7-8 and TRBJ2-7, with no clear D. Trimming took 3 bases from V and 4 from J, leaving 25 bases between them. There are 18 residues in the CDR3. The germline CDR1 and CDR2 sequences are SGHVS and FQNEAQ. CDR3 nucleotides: TGTGCCAGCAGCTTCGCCCCCCGCGATATTATTATAAAATACGAGCAGTACTTC. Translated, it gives CASSFAPRDIIIKYEQYF.

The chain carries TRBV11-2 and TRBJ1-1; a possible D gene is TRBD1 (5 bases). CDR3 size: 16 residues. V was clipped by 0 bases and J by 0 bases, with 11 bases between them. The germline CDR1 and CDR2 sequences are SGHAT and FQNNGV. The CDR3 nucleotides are TGTGCCAGCAGCTTAGACAGGGTCAGGATGAACACTGAAGCTTTCTTT. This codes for CASSLDRVRMNTEAFF.

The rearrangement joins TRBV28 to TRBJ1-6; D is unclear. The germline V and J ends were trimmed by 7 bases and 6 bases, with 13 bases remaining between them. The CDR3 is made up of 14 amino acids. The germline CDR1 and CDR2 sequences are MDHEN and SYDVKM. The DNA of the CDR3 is TGTGCCAGCACCCAGATTCAGGTTAATTCACCCCTCCACTTT. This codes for CASTQIQVNSPLHF.

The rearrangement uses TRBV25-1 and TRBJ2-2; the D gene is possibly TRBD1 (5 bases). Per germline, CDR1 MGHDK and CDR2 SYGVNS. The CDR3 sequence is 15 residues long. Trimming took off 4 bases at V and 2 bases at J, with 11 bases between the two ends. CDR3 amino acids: CASSVTGVNTGELFF. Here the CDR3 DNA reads TGTGCCAGCAGTGTCACAGGCGTTAACACCGGGGAGCTGTTTTTT.

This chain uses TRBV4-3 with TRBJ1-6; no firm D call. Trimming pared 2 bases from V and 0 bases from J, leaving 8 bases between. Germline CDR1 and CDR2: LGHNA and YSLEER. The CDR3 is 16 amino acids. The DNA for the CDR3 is TGCGCCAGCAGCCAAACCACCAGCTCCTATAATTCACCCCTCCACTTT. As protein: CASSQTTSSYNSPLHF.

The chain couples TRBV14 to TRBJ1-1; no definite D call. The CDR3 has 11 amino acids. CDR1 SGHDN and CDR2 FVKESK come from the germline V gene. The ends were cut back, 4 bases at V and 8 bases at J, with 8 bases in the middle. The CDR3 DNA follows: TGTGCCAGCAGCCCATTTGAGGAAGCTTTCTTT. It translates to CASSPFEEAFF.

DNA for the CDR3: TGTGCCAGCAGCCCGCCGGGGGTGGCTGAAGCTTTCTTT. Translation gives CASSPPGVAEAFF. The V and J genes are TRBV6-5 and TRBJ1-1; D is perhaps TRBD1 (5 bases). The ends were cut back, 6 bases at V and 6 bases at J, with 14 bases in the middle. CDR1 is MNHEY and CDR2 is SVGAGI in the germline V gene. CDR3 size: 13 residues.

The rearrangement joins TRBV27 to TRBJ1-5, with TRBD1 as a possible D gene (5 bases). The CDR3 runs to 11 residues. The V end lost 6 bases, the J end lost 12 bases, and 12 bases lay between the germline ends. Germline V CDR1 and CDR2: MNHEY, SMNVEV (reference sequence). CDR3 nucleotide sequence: TGTGCCAGCAGCCGGGGGTTAGGCCAGCATTTT. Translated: CASSRGLGQHF.

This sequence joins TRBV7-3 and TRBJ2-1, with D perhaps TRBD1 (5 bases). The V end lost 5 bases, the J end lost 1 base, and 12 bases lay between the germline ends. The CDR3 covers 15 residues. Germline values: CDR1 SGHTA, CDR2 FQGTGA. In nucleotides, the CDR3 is TGTGCCAGCAGCCCCACACAGGAATCCTACAATGAGCAGTTCTTC. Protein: CASSPTQESYNEQFF.

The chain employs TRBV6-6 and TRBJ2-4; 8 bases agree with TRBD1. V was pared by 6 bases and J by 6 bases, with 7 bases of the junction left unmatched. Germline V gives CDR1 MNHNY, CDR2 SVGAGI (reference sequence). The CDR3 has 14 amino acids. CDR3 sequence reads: CASRDPGGGNIQYF. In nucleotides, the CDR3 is TGTGCCAGCAGGGATCCAGGGGGCGGAAACATTCAGTACTTC.

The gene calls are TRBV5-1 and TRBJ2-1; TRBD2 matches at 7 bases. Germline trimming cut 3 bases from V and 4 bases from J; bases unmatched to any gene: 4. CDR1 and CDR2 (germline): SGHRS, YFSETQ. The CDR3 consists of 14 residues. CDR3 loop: CASSWTRGYNEQFF. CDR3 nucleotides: TGCGCCAGCAGCTGGACTAGAGGTTACAATGAGCAGTTCTTC.

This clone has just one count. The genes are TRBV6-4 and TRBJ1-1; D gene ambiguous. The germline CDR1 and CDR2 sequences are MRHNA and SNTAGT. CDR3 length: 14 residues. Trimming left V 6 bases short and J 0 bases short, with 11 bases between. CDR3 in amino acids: CASRSYSLNTEAFF. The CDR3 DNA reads TGTGCCAGCAGATCGTACAGCTTGAACACTGAAGCTTTCTTT.

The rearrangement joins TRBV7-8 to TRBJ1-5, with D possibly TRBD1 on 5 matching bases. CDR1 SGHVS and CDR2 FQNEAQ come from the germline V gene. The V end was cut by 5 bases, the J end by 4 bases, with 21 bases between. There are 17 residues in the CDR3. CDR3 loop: CASSPIESVGANQPQHF. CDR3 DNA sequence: TGTGCCAGCAGCCCCATCGAGTCAGTTGGGGCAAATCAGCCCCAGCATTTT.

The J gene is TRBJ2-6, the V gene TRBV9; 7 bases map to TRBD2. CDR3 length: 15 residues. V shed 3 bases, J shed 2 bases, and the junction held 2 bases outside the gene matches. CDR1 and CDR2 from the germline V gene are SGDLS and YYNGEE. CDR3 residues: CASSGGLPGANVLTF. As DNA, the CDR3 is TGTGCCAGCAGCGGGGGACTACCTGGGGCCAACGTCCTGACTTTC.

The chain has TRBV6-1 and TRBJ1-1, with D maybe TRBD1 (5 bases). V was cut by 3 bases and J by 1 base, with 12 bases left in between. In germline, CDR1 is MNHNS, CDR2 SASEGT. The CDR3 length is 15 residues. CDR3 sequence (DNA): TGTGCCAGCAGTGAGTTGGGGGGAGCGAACACTGAAGCTTTCTTT. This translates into CASSELGGANTEAFF.

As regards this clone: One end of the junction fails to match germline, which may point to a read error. Here the CDR3 DNA reads TGTGCCAGCAGCCTAGAGCGGGGGGATTACAATGAGCAGTTCTTC. Encoded protein: CASSLERGDYNEQFF. The chain is built from TRBV11-2 and TRBJ2-1; 9 nucleotides agree with TRBD2. Germline V lookup: CDR1 SGHAT, CDR2 FQNNGV. This CDR3 has 15 amino acids.